Following are 8 T cell receptor beta chains from one sample sequenced in a study of preoperative IRX-2 immunotherapy in early breast cancer. Treatment defined: preoperative locoregional IRX-2 cytokine immunotherapy. The method was immunoSEQ multiplex PCR; TCRdb's version includes in-frame clones alone and lacks a portion of them. The sample holds fewer than 8,000 clones, 70% to 90% seen once. Sequenced material: tumor tissue, taken after IRX-2 immunotherapy. Every receptor here comes from a human donor with breast cancer.

The chain joins TRBV7-6 to TRBJ1-1; 9 bases are shared with TRBD1. The CDR3 is 16 residues long. The germline CDR1 and CDR2 sequences are SGHVS and FNYEAQ. The ends lost 4 bases at V and 5 bases at J; junction bases unmatched: 11. The chain's CDR3 is CASSYGQGQGETEAFF. The CDR3 nucleotides are TGTGCCAGCAGCTATGGACAGGGGCAGGGGGAGACTGAAGCTTTCTTT. The full variable domain, rest sourced from reference TRBV7-6 and TRBJ1-1, is GAGVSQSPRYKVTKRGQDVALRCDPISGHVSLYWYRQALGQGPEFLTYFNYEAQQDKSGLPNDRFSAERPEGSISTLTIQRTEQRDSAMYRCASSYGQGQGETEAFFGQGTRLTVV.

The CDR3 region has the DNA TGTGCCAGCAGTTACTCAGGTTTTGTCTATGGCTACACCTTC. Translation: CASSYSGFVYGYTF. The chain uses TRBV6-7 and TRBJ1-2; no clear D gene. TRBV6-7 is placed among ORFs of uncertain function. V shed 0 bases and J shed 4 bases, with 9 bases lying between them. The CDR3 has 14 amino acids.

The sample holds one count of this clone. J is TRBJ2-7 and V is TRBV28; D perhaps matches TRBD2 (6 bases). V lost 2 bases to trimming and J lost 3 bases, with 14 bases between them. The V gene's germline CDR1 is MDHEN and CDR2 SYDVKM. The CDR3 has 15 amino acids. DNA of the CDR3: TGTGCCAGCAGTTTAACTGGGGGGATTAACTACGAGCAGTACTTC. It encodes CASSLTGGINYEQYF.

The chain combines TRBV18 with TRBJ1-4, with TRBD1 as a possible D gene (6 bases). Germline V lookup: CDR1 KGHSH, CDR2 LQKENI. Deletions cut 4 bases from V and 4 bases from J, with 10 bases between. The CDR3 has 14 amino acids. CDR3 loop: CASSRTESNEKLFF. The CDR3 DNA follows: TGTGCCAGCTCACGGACAGAGAGTAATGAAAAACTGTTTTTT.

V gene TRBV6-8 combines with J gene TRBJ1-1; weak D call: TRBD1 (5 bases). The CDR3 is 13 residues long. CDR1 is MNHGY, CDR2 SAAAGT, per germline. V lost 6 bases to trimming and J lost 5 bases, with 13 bases between them. The CDR3 loop is CASRTGGGTEAFF. For the CDR3, the DNA is TGTGCCAGCAGGACCGGGGGTGGGACTGAAGCTTTCTTT.

This chain connects TRBV6-7 to TRBJ2-7, with D possibly matching TRBD2 (5 bases). TRBV6-7 carries the ORF label, with uncertain function. V dropped 4 bases and J dropped 4 bases, with 23 bases sitting between them. The CDR3 is made up of 17 amino acids. Written as DNA, the CDR3 is TGTGCCAGCAGTTTCCCAGGACTGAAAAACGGACCATACGAGCAGTACTTC. It specifies CASSFPGLKNGPYEQYF.

V gene TRBV6-8 combines with J gene TRBJ1-5, with TRBD1 as a possible D gene (5 bases). This CDR3 is built from 16 residues. Germline CDR1 MNHGY, CDR2 SAAAGT. V was shortened by 4 bases and J by 1 base, with 14 bases between the two germline ends. CDR3 amino acids: CASSLSGSASNQPQHF. The CDR3 DNA is TGTGCCAGCAGTTTATCAGGGTCGGCGAGCAATCAGCCCCAGCATTTT.

The J gene is TRBJ1-2, the V gene TRBV7-6; maybe TRBD1 (5 bases). CDR1 and CDR2 (germline): SGHVS, FNYEAQ. The CDR3 is made up of 15 amino acids. V was cut by 3 bases and J by 4 bases, with 15 bases left in between. The CDR3 protein is CASSFADSRFYGYTF. CDR3 coding DNA: TGTGCCAGCAGCTTTGCCGACAGTAGGTTCTATGGCTACACCTTC.